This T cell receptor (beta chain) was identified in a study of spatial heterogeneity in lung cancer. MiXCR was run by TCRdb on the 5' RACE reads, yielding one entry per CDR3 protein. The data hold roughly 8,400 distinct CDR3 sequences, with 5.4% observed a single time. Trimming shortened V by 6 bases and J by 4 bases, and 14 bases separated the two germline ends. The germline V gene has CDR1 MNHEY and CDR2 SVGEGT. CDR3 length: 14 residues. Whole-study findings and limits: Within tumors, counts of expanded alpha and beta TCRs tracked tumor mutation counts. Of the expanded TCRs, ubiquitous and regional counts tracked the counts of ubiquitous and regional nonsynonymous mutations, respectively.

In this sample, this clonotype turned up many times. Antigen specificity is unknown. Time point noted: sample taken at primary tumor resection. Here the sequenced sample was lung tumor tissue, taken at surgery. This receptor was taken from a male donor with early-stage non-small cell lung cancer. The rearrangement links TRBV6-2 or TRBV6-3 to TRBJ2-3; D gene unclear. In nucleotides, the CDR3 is TGTGCCAGCAGACCAGACGGCCGGGCAGATACGCAGTATTTT. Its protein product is CASRPDGRADTQYF.